This TCR beta chain appears in the sequencing data of a study of CD8 T cells in Susac syndrome. Trimming took 7 bases from V and 4 from J, leaving 14 bases between them. The CDR3 loop spans 13 amino acids. Germline V gene data show CDR1 as MNHNS and CDR2 as SASEGT. Random hexamers primed reverse transcription of about 0.5 to 1 ug RNA. One entry per CDR3 protein, called by TCRdb with MiXCR from the immunoSEQ multiplex PCR reads. The sample yields around 170,000 distinct CDR3 sequences, 85% to 95% seen once. The TCR comes from a human donor with multiple sclerosis. Specimen: CD8+ T cells from PBMCs. The chain recombines TRBV6-1 with TRBJ2-7; D is possibly TRBD1 or TRBD2 (6 bases each). The DNA for the CDR3 is TGTGCCAGCAACAGGCAGGGGAGGTACGAGCAGTACTTC. Protein: CASNRQGRYEQYF.